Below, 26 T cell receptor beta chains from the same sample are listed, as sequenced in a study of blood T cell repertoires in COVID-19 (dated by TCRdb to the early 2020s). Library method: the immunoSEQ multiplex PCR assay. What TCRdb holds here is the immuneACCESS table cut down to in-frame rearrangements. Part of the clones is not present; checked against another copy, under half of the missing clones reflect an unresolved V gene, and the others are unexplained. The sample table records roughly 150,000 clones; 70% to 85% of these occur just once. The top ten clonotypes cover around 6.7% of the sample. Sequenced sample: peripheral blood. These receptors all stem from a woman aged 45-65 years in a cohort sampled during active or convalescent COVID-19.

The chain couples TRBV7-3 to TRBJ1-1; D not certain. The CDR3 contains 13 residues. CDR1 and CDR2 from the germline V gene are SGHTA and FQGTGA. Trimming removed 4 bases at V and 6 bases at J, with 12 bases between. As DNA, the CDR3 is TGTGCCAGCAGCTCCCAAGTTCAGGCTGAAGCTTTCTTT. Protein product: CASSSQVQAEAFF.

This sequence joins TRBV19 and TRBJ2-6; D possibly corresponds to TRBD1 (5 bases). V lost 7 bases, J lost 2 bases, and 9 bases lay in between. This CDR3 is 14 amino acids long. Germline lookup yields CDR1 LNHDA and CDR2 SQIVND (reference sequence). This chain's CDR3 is CASNQGAGANVLTF. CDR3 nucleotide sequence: TGTGCCAGTAATCAAGGGGCTGGGGCCAACGTCCTGACTTTC.

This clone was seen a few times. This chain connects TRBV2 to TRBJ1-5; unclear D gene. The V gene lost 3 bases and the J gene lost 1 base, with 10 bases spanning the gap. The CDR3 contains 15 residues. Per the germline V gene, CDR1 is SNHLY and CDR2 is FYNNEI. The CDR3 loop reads CASSDGLRSNQPQHF. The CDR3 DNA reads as TGTGCCAGCAGTGATGGTCTCCGGAGCAATCAGCCCCAGCATTTT.

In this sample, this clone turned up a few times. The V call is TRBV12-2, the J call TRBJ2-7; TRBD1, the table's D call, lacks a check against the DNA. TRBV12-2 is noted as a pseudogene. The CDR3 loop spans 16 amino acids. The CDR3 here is CASRLGDRLFSYEQYF. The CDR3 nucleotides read TGTGCAAGTCGCTTAGGAGACAGGCTCTTCTCCTACGAGCAGTACTTC.

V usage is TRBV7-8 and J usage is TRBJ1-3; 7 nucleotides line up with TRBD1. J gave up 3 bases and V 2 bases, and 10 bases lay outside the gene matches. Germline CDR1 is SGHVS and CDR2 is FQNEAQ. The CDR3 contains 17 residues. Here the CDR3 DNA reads TGTGCCAGCAGCTTATTAGGGACAGAGTTACGTGGAAACACCATATATTTT. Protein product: CASSLLGTELRGNTIYF.

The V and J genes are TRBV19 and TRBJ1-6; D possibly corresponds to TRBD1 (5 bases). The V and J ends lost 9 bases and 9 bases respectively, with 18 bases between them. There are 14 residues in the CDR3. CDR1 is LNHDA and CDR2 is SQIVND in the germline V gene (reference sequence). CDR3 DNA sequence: TGTGCCAGCCAACAGTCGGGGGAGTCTTCACCCCTCCACTTT. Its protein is CASQQSGESSPLHF.

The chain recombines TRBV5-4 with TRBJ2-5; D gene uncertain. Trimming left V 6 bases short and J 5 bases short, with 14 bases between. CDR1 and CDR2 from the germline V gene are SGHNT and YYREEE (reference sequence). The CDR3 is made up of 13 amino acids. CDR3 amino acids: CASNSDQRETQYF. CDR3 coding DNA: TGTGCCAGCAACTCCGACCAGAGGGAGACCCAGTACTTC. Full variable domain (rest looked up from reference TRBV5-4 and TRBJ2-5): ETGVTQSPTHLIKTRGQQVTLRCSSQSGHNTVSWYQQALGQGPQFIFQYYREEENGRGNFPPRFSGLQFPNYSSELNVNALELDDSALYLCASNSDQRETQYFGPGTRLLVL.

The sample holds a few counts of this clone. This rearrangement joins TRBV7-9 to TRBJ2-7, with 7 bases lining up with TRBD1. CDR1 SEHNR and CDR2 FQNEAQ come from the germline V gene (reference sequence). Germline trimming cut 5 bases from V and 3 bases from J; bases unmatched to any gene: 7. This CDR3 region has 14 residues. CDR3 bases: TGTGCCAGCAGCCCTGGGACAGCTATCTACGAGCAGTACTTC. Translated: CASSPGTAIYEQYF.

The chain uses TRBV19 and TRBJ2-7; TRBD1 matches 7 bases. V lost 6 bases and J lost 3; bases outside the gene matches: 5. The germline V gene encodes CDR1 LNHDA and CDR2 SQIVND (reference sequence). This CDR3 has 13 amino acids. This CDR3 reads CASRPGQNYEQYF. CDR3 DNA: TGTGCCAGTAGGCCGGGACAGAACTACGAGCAGTACTTC.

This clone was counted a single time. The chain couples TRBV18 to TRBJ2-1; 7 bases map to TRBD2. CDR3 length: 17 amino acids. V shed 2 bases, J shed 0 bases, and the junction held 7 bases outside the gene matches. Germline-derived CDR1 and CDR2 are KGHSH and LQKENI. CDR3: CASSPLGTTLSYNEQFF. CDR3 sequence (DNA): TGTGCCAGCTCACCATTAGGGACTACCCTCTCCTACAATGAGCAGTTCTTC.

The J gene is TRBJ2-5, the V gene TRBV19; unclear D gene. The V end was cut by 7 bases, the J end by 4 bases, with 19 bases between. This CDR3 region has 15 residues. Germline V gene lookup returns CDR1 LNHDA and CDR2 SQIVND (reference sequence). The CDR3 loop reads CASKTRASLGETQYF. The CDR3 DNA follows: TGTGCCAGTAAAACCCGAGCGAGTTTAGGAGAGACCCAGTACTTC.

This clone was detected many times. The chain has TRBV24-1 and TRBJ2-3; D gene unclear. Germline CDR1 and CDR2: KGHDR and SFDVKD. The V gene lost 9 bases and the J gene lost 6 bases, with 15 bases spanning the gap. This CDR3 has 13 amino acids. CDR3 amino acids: CATASGLTDTQYF. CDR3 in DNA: TGTGCCACCGCTAGTGGTCTGACCGATACGCAGTATTTT.

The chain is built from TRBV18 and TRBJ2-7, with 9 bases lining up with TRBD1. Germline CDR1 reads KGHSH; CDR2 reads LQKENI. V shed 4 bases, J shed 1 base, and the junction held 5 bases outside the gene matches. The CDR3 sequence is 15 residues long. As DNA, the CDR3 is TGTGCCAGCTCACAACCGGGACAGGGATCCTACGAGCAGTACTTC. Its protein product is CASSQPGQGSYEQYF.

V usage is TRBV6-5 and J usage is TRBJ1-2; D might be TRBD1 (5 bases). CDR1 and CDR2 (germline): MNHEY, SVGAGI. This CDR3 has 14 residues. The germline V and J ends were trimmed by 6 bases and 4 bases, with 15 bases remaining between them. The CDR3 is CASRVLGGVYGYTF. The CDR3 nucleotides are TGTGCCAGCAGAGTCCTGGGGGGGGTCTATGGCTACACCTTC.

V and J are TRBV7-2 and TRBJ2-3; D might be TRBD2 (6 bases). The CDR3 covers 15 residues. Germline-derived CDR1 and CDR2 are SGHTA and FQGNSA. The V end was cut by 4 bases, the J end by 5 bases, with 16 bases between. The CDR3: CASSWDSGRQDTQYF. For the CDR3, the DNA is TGTGCCAGCAGCTGGGACTCTGGGCGCCAAGATACGCAGTATTTT.

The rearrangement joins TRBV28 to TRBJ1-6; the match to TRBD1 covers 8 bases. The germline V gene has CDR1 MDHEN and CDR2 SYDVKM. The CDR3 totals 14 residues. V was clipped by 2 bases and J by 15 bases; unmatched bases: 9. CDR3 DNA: TGTGCCAGCAGTTTACAGGGGGCCCCCGGCTACCTCCACTTT. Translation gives CASSLQGAPGYLHF.

As DNA, the CDR3 is TGTGCCAGCACCGACAGCTATGGCTACACCTTC. Translating it yields CASTDSYGYTF. The chain is built from TRBV12-3 or TRBV12-4 and TRBJ1-2; possibly TRBD1 for D (5 bases). The CDR3 spans 11 residues. Trimming stripped 7 bases from V and 4 bases from J, with 7 bases between.

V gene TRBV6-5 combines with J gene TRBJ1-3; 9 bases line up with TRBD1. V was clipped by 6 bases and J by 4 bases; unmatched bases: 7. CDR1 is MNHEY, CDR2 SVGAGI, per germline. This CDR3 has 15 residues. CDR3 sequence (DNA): TGTGCCAGCAGGGAGGACAGGGGAAGAGGAAACACCATATATTTT. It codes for CASREDRGRGNTIYF.

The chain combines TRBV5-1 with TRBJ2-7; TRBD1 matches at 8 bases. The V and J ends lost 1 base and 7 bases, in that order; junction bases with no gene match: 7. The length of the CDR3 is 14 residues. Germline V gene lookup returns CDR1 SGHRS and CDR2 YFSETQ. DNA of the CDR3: TGCGCCAGCAGCTTGCCACAGGGGGTTCGGGAGCAGTACTTC. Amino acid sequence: CASSLPQGVREQYF.

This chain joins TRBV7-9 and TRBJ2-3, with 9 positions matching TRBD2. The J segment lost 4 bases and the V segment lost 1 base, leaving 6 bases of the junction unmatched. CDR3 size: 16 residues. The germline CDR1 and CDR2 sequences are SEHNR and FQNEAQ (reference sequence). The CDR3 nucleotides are TGTGCCAGCAGCTTAGGTTCTAGCGGGGTTTCAGATACGCAGTATTTT. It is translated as CASSLGSSGVSDTQYF.

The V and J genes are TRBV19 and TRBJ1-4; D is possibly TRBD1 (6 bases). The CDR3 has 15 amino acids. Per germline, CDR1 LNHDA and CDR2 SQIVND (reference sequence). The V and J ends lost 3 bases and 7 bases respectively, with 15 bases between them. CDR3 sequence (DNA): TGTGCCAGTAGTATTACGCGGACAGCAATTGAAAAACTGTTTTTT. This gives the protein CASSITRTAIEKLFF.

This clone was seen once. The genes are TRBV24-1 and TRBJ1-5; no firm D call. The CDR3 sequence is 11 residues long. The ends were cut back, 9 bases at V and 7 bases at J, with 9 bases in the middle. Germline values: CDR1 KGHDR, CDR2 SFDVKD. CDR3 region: CATGRRQPQHF. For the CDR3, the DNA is TGTGCCACCGGGAGACGACAGCCCCAGCATTTT.

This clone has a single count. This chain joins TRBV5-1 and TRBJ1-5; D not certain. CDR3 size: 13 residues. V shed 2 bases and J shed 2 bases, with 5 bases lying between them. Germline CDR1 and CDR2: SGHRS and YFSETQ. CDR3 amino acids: CASSFSGNQPQHF. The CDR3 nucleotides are TGCGCCAGCAGCTTCTCGGGCAATCAGCCCCAGCATTTT.

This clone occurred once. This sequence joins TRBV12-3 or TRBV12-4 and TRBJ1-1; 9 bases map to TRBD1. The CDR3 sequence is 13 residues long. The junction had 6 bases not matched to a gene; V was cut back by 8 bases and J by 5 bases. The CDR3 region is CASPPDRGTEAFF. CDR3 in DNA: TGTGCCAGCCCTCCGGACAGGGGAACTGAAGCTTTCTTT.

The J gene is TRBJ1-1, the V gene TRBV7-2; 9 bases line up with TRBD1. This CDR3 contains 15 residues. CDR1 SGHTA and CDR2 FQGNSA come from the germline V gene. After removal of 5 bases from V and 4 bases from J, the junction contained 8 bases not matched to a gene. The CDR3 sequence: CASSKDRGWGTEAFF. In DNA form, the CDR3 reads TGTGCCAGCAGCAAGGACAGGGGTTGGGGCACTGAAGCTTTCTTT.

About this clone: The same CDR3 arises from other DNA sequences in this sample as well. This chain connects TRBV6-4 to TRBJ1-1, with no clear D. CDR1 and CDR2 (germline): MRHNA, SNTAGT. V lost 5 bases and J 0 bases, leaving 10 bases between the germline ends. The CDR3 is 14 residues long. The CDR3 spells CASSPSTVNTEAFF. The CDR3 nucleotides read TGTGCCAGCAGTCCTAGTACGGTGAACACTGAAGCTTTCTTT.